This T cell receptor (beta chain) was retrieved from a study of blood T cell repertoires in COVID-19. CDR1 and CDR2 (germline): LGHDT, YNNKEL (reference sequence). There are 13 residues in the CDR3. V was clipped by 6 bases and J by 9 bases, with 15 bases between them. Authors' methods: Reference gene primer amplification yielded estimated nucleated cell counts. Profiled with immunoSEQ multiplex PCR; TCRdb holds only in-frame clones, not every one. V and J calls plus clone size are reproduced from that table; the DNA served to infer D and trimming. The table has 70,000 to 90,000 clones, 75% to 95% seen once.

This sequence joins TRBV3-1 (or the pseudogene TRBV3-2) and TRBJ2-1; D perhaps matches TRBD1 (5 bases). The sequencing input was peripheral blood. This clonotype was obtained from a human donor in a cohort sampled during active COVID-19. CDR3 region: CASRDEIRGEQFF. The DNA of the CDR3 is TGTGCCAGCAGAGACGAAATAAGGGGTGAGCAGTTCTTC.